This T cell receptor (beta chain) was documented in a study of blood T cell repertoires in COVID-19. The wider study: Sites in the United States, Italy and Spain provided acute and convalescent COVID-19 samples. Sources were T cells, B-cell-depleted T cells, or PBMCs; the material itself was cDNA or gDNA.

Seattle enrolled patients during active infection and tracked them longitudinally. In the source study's methods: Reference gene primer amplification gave estimated nucleated cell counts. Sequencing used immunoSEQ multiplex PCR; TCRdb keeps in-frame clones, though not all of them. V and J calls and clone size are those listed in that table; D and trimming were worked out from the DNA. The profile shows around 150,000 clones, about 85% of them singletons. Trimming took 4 bases from V and 2 from J, leaving 16 bases between them. In germline, CDR1 is LNHDA, CDR2 SQIVND (reference sequence). This CDR3 has 16 amino acids.

The J gene is TRBJ2-3, the V gene TRBV19; D may be TRBD1 (6 bases). Sequenced material: peripheral blood. The clonotype was recovered from a human donor with COVID-19, enrolled during active disease. The donor label of this sample is uncertain. The CDR3 nucleotides are TGTGCCAGTAGTAAATCAACAGGGTTGAACACAGATACGCAGTATTTT. It encodes CASSKSTGLNTDTQYF.